The 5 T cell receptor beta chains presented below share a single source sample, sequenced in a study of T cells in localized non-small cell lung cancer. Measured with immunoSEQ multiplex PCR; TCRdb has only the in-frame clones, and not every one. The repertoire holds tens of thousands of clones, over 80% seen once, with about a sixth in the top ten. Sequencing was performed on peripheral blood mononuclear cells, taken before any cancer treatment. The receptors derive from a man between 40 and 70 years old with stage III lung adenocarcinoma.

The chain links TRBV6-1 to TRBJ2-1; the D gene is possibly TRBD1 (6 bases). With 5 bases removed from V and 10 bases from J, the gap between germline ends came to 12 bases. The CDR3 runs to 12 residues. Germline-derived CDR1 and CDR2 are MNHNS and SASEGT. CDR3 sequence reads: CASSPGVWEQFF. The CDR3 bases are TGTGCCAGCAGTCCAGGGGTGTGGGAGCAGTTCTTC.

The rearrangement joins TRBV4-2 to TRBJ1-3; 10 nucleotides align to TRBD1. V lost 0 bases, J lost 4 bases, and 12 bases stayed unmatched. This CDR3 has 19 residues. Germline V gives CDR1 LGHNA, CDR2 YNFKEQ. In DNA, the CDR3 is TGTGCCAGCAGCCAAGACCCCAACCTGGGACAGGGGTCGGGAAACACCATATATTTT. Its translation is CASSQDPNLGQGSGNTIYF.

This clone was seen many times. V is TRBV7-6 and J is TRBJ1-1; TRBD1 is a possible D gene (5 bases). Germline V gene sequence: CDR1 SGHVS, CDR2 FNYEAQ. CDR3 size: 15 residues. Trimming took 5 bases from V and 0 from J, leaving 13 bases between them. CDR3 DNA sequence: TGTGCCAGCAGCCCGGGACTGATGATGAACACTGAAGCTTTCTTT. Protein sequence: CASSPGLMMNTEAFF.

In this sample, this clone turned up a few times. The chain employs TRBV19 and TRBJ1-5, with TRBD1 as a possible D gene (5 bases). The ends were cut back, 11 bases at V and 0 bases at J, with 14 bases in the middle. The CDR3 has 14 residues. Germline V gene data show CDR1 as LNHDA and CDR2 as SQIVND (reference sequence). Written as DNA, the CDR3 is TGTGCCTCTTACGGGGGATATAGCAATCAGCCCCAGCATTTT. Translated: CASYGGYSNQPQHF.

The CDR3 DNA follows: TGTGCCAGCAGCCCGCTAGGAGGGCGGGACGAGCAGTACTTC. Translating it yields CASSPLGGRDEQYF. J is TRBJ2-7 and V is TRBV7-9; D might be TRBD2 (6 bases). Deletions cut 5 bases from V and 5 bases from J, with 16 bases between. This CDR3 has 14 residues. Germline CDR1 SEHNR, CDR2 FQNEAQ (reference sequence).